These 24 T cell receptor beta chains came from one sample sequenced in a study of blood T cell repertoires in COVID-19. Here immunoSEQ multiplex PCR was the method, and the copy in TCRdb shows in-frame clones only, minus some. The sample shows a few hundred thousand clones, approximately 91% of them seen only once. Sequencing was carried out using PBMCs or T cells enriched from blood (not recorded which). The receptors stem from a woman in her 30s who had recovered from COVID-19.

The chain has TRBV6-2 or TRBV6-3 and TRBJ2-7, with 8 positions matching TRBD1. Germline loops: CDR1 MNHEY, CDR2 SVGEGT. CDR3 length: 17 residues. V lost 0 bases, J lost 4 bases, and 11 bases stayed unmatched. The CDR3 DNA reads as TGTGCCAGCAGTTACTCTTCTAATTGGACAGGGTGGTACGAGCAGTACTTC. This translates into CASSYSSNWTGWYEQYF.

This clone was detected only once. The rearrangement links TRBV7-8 to TRBJ1-1, with D hard to call. The CDR3 consists of 13 residues. Germline values: CDR1 SGHVS, CDR2 FQNEAQ. V dropped 6 bases and J dropped 1 base, with 9 bases sitting between them. The DNA for the CDR3 is TGTGCCAGCAGTAACACAGAGAACACTGAAGCTTTCTTT. This translates into CASSNTENTEAFF. The complete variable domain, with remaining parts taken from reference TRBV7-8 and TRBJ1-1, reads GAGVSQSPRYKVAKRGQDVALRCDPISGHVSLFWYQQALGQGPEFLTYFQNEAQLDKSGLPSDRFFAERPEGSVSTLKIQRTQQEDSAVYLCASSNTENTEAFFGQGTRLTVV.

CDR3 sequence: CASTSKQGTNTEAFF. As DNA, the CDR3 is TGTGCCAGCACCTCAAAGCAGGGTACGAACACTGAAGCTTTCTTT. The V gene is TRBV25-1, the J gene TRBJ1-1, with D possibly matching TRBD1 (5 bases). The CDR3 runs to 15 residues. Germline assignment: CDR1 MGHDK and CDR2 SYGVNS. V lost 7 bases to trimming and J lost 1 base, with 16 bases between them.

V and J are TRBV6-2 or TRBV6-3 and TRBJ2-5, with TRBD1 identical over 9 bases. CDR3 length: 15 amino acids. Per the germline V gene, CDR1 is MNHEY and CDR2 is SVGEGT. Losses at the gene ends were 5 bases for V and 5 bases for J; bases not matched to a gene: 9. The DNA for the CDR3 is TGTGCCAGCAGTGGGGGACAGGGCTTTTTGGAGACCCAGTACTTC. Translated: CASSGGQGFLETQYF.

The chain couples TRBV5-1 to TRBJ2-7, with 7 bases lining up with TRBD2. The V gene end was trimmed by 3 bases and the J gene end by 3 bases; junction bases not matched to a gene: 12. This CDR3 has 16 residues. The germline V gene has CDR1 SGHRS and CDR2 YFSETQ. The CDR3 DNA is TGCGCCAGCAGCTCGATTGTGGGAGGGGCAAGCTACGAGCAGTACTTC. This sequence encodes CASSSIVGGASYEQYF.

This chain links TRBV21-1 with TRBJ2-7; TRBD1 is the table's D call, not checked against the DNA. TRBV21-1 is a recognized pseudogene. The CDR3 contains 15 residues. Written as DNA, the CDR3 is TGTGCCAGCAGACTGTACTGGGACAGAGGCTACGAGCAGTACTTC. Its translation is CASRLYWDRGYEQYF.

V and J are TRBV5-1 and TRBJ2-1; D might be TRBD1 (5 bases). Trimming removed 6 bases from V and 7 bases from J, with 14 bases in between. In germline, CDR1 is SGHRS, CDR2 YFSETQ. The CDR3 runs 13 residues. CDR3 coding DNA: TGCGCCAGCATGGACATGGGGTTAAATGAGCAGTTCTTC. It specifies CASMDMGLNEQFF. Full variable domain (rest looked up from reference TRBV5-1 and TRBJ2-1): KAGVTQTPRYLIKTRGQQVTLSCSPISGHRSVSWYQQTPGQGLQFLFEYFSETQRNKGNFPGRFSGRQFSNSRSEMNVSTLELGDSALYLCASMDMGLNEQFFGPGTRLTVL.

The J gene is TRBJ2-1, the V gene TRBV7-9; TRBD1 aligns across 10 bases. Germline loops: CDR1 SEHNR, CDR2 FQNEAQ (reference sequence). V lost 8 bases and J lost 8; bases outside the gene matches: 15. This CDR3 is built from 16 residues. The chain's CDR3 is CASDLTRQGARYEQFF. The DNA for the CDR3 is TGTGCCAGCGACCTTACCCGACAGGGGGCAAGGTATGAGCAGTTCTTC. The variable domain in full, completed from reference TRBV7-9 and TRBJ2-1, reads DTGVSQNPRHKITKRGQNVTFRCDPISEHNRLYWYRQTLGQGPEFLTYFQNEAQLEKSRLLSDRFSAERPKGSFSTLEIQRTEQGDSAMYLCASDLTRQGARYEQFFGPGTRLTVL.

This clone was observed a single time. The rearrangement links TRBV10-1 to TRBJ2-7, with D possibly being TRBD2 (6 bases). Trimming took 1 base from V and 0 from J, leaving 13 bases between them. Germline loops: CDR1 WNHNN, CDR2 SYGVQD (reference sequence). The CDR3 covers 16 residues. CDR3 sequence reads: CASSELAVIDSYEQYF. The CDR3 DNA follows: TGCGCCAGCAGTGAGTTAGCGGTCATCGACTCCTACGAGCAGTACTTC.

The sample holds one count of this clone. This chain links TRBV6-5 with TRBJ1-6, with no clear D. This CDR3 has 15 residues. Germline V gene data show CDR1 as MNHEY and CDR2 as SVGAGI. The V end lost 1 base, the J end lost 14 bases, and 18 bases lay between the germline ends. CDR3 nucleotide sequence: TGTGCCAGCAGTTACTGGCGCAAAGCCGGGTTCACCCTCCACTTT. Translation: CASSYWRKAGFTLHF.

V gene TRBV28 combines with J gene TRBJ1-2; a weak D match, TRBD1 (6 bases). Germline V CDR1 and CDR2: MDHEN, SYDVKM. V was cut by 4 bases and J by 4 bases, with 22 bases left in between. The CDR3 spans 17 residues. The CDR3 coding sequence is TGTGCCAGCAGTTCCCCTTCCTCGGGGGGGCGCGTCTATGGCTACACCTTC. Translating it yields CASSSPSSGGRVYGYTF.

This clone was observed a single time. This rearrangement joins TRBV19 to TRBJ1-3; 9 bases match TRBD1. The CDR3 extends over 15 amino acids. V gave up 10 bases and J gave up 2 bases; unmatched junction bases: 9. CDR1 is LNHDA and CDR2 is SQIVND in the germline V gene (reference sequence). CDR3 sequence reads: CATHRGPVAGNTIYF. In DNA form, the CDR3 reads TGTGCCACGCACAGGGGGCCGGTAGCTGGAAACACCATATATTTT.

V gene TRBV18 combines with J gene TRBJ2-2; tentative D call: TRBD2 (6 bases). This CDR3 spans 17 amino acids. V dropped 2 bases and J dropped 4 bases, with 17 bases sitting between them. Germline V gene sequence: CDR1 KGHSH, CDR2 LQKENI. CDR3: CASSPIQIAGPTGELFF. The CDR3 bases are TGTGCCAGCTCACCAATTCAGATTGCGGGACCCACCGGGGAGCTGTTTTTT. The entire variable domain, with the rest obtained from reference TRBV18 and TRBJ2-2, is as follows: NAGVMQNPRHLVRRRGQEARLRCSPMKGHSHVYWYRQLPEEGLKFMVYLQKENIIDESGMPKERFSAEFPKEGPSILRIQQVVRGDSAAYFCASSPIQIAGPTGELFFGEGSRLTVL.

The J gene is TRBJ2-5, the V gene TRBV5-6, with TRBD1 matching over 7 bases. V lost 6 bases and J lost 1; bases outside the gene matches: 15. CDR3 length equals 17 residues. Germline V gives CDR1 SGHDT, CDR2 YYEEEE. The CDR3 DNA reads TGTGCCAGCACCTCCTTAACAGGGGAGCCATTCCAAGAGACCCAGTACTTC. Protein sequence: CASTSLTGEPFQETQYF.

The V call is TRBV5-4, the J call TRBJ2-7; D is undetermined. The CDR3 length is 14 residues. V was clipped by 4 bases and J by 0 bases, with 11 bases between them. CDR1 and CDR2 (germline): SGHNT, YYREEE (reference sequence). The chain's CDR3 is CASSATAPSYEQYF. In nucleotides, the CDR3 is TGTGCCAGCAGCGCAACTGCCCCCTCCTACGAGCAGTACTTC.

This clone was observed a handful of times. The gene calls are TRBV7-9 and TRBJ1-2; possibly TRBD1 for D (5 bases). CDR3 length equals 13 residues. Trimming removed 5 bases from V and 6 bases from J, with 13 bases in between. Germline V gives CDR1 SEHNR, CDR2 FQNEAQ (reference sequence). The CDR3 spells CASSRIGEHGYTF. DNA of the CDR3: TGTGCCAGCAGCAGGATAGGGGAACATGGCTACACCTTC.

The chain is built from TRBV7-3 and TRBJ1-1, with D unclear. This CDR3 comprises 13 residues. Germline values: CDR1 SGHTA, CDR2 FQGTGA. Trimming pared 4 bases from V and 0 bases from J, leaving 6 bases between. The CDR3 coding sequence is TGTGCCAGCAGCTCTTCTATGAACACTGAAGCTTTCTTT. Translating it yields CASSSSMNTEAFF.

This clone was detected only a few times. This rearrangement joins TRBV28 to TRBJ1-2; 10 bases agree with TRBD1. V trimming: 6 bases; J trimming: 6 bases; junction bases outside the gene matches: 10. Germline CDR1 reads MDHEN; CDR2 reads SYDVKM. This CDR3 is built from 15 residues. The CDR3 reads CASRRQGAEIDGYTF. CDR3 DNA: TGTGCCAGCAGAAGACAGGGGGCAGAGATCGATGGCTACACCTTC.

V usage is TRBV10-1 and J usage is TRBJ2-1, with 8 bases aligning to TRBD2. The germline gives CDR1 WNHNN, CDR2 SYGVQD (reference sequence). Unmatched junction bases numbered 5, after V lost 0 bases and J lost 4 bases. The CDR3 consists of 16 residues. The CDR3, as DNA: TGCGCCAGCAGTGAGTCTCGGACTAGCAGGTACAATGAGCAGTTCTTC. Its protein is CASSESRTSRYNEQFF.

The genes are TRBV28 and TRBJ2-3; TRBD2 matches at 7 bases. Germline CDR1 reads MDHEN; CDR2 reads SYDVKM. The CDR3 is 17 residues long. V shed 3 bases and J 2 bases; nucleotides not matched to a gene: 11. The CDR3 nucleotides read TGTGCCAGCAGTTTGAGGTGGCTAGCGGACTTCACAGATACGCAGTATTTT. Its translation: CASSLRWLADFTDTQYF.

The rearrangement uses TRBV4-2 and TRBJ1-4; D may be TRBD1 (6 bases). Germline loops: CDR1 LGHNA, CDR2 YNFKEQ. Trimming took off 1 base at V and 11 bases at J, with 26 bases between the two ends. The CDR3 length is 18 residues. This CDR3 is CASSQGGINRDTRPKLFF. CDR3 bases: TGTGCCAGCAGCCAAGGGGGGATAAACCGGGACACACGACCCAAACTGTTTTTT.

The chain joins TRBV9 to TRBJ2-3; 11 positions agree with TRBD1. Trimming at V came to 3 bases and at J to 5 bases, leaving 11 bases not matched to a gene. The germline gives CDR1 SGDLS, CDR2 YYNGEE. The CDR3 totals 17 residues. This CDR3 reads CASSEGGTGGLRDTQYF. CDR3 nucleotides: TGTGCCAGCAGCGAAGGTGGGACAGGGGGTCTCAGAGATACGCAGTATTTT.

The rearrangement links TRBV30 to TRBJ2-1; TRBD2 aligns across 12 bases. This CDR3 contains 15 residues. The V gene's germline CDR1 is GTSNPN and CDR2 SVGIG (reference sequence). V shed 5 bases, J shed 5 bases, and the junction held 7 bases outside the gene matches. The CDR3 here is CAWSSGRASNNEQFF. CDR3 DNA: TGTGCCTGGTCTAGCGGGAGGGCCTCGAACAATGAGCAGTTCTTC.

The rearrangement links TRBV13 to TRBJ1-1, with a tentative D call TRBD1 (5 bases). The ends were cut back, 5 bases at V and 3 bases at J, with 19 bases in the middle. Germline loops: CDR1 PRHDT, CDR2 FYEKMQ (reference sequence). The CDR3 runs to 16 residues. CDR3 DNA: TGTGCCAGCAGCCCAGGGCGGAAGGGGTGGGACACTGAAGCTTTCTTT. Protein sequence: CASSPGRKGWDTEAFF. Filled out from reference TRBV13 and TRBJ1-1, the complete variable domain reads AAGVIQSPRHLIKEKRETATLKCYPIPRHDTVYWYQQGPGQDPQFLISFYEKMQSDKGSIPDRFSAQQFSDYHSELNMSSLELGDSALYFCASSPGRKGWDTEAFFGQGTRLTVV.